This T cell receptor (beta chain) derives from a study of regulatory T cells in long-lasting Graves disease. Whole-study findings and limits: Persistent disease exhibited a predilection for TRBV28, TRBJ1-2 and TRBJ2-5.

Germline loops: CDR1 GTSNPN, CDR2 SVGIG (reference sequence). The CDR3 has 12 amino acids. V trimming: 5 bases; J trimming: 8 bases; junction bases outside the gene matches: 7. There are many counts of this clonotype. Its antigen is as yet unknown. Arm-PCR of CDR3 regions and iRepertoire HTBI primers were the basis on which TCR beta libraries were built. TCRdb re-analysed the multiplex PCR reads in MiXCR, keeping a single row per CDR3 protein. Of some 220,000 distinct CDR3 sequences listed, roughly 19% were seen once; the top ten hold around 11%. As for time point: newly diagnosed GD, antithyroid drugs for less than 3 months. RNA from PBMCs was the source of the TCR library. Separately, the same data were catalogued under a study of T cells in Graves' hyperthyroidism and ophthalmopathy. From that study: Uncontrolled infection, other autoimmune disease, pregnancy or lactation excluded patients. Among clonotypes expanded in thyroid above 0.001, most were also found in blood. The model foresaw ophthalmopathy a median around 6 months prior to onset.

The clonotype comes from a woman in her 30s with Graves disease. V and J are TRBV30 and TRBJ1-2; 8 positions match TRBD1. Here the sequenced sample was peripheral blood mononuclear cells (PBMCs), taken at new diagnosis, from a patient treated with antithyroid drugs. The CDR3 is CAWDRGSRGYTF. The CDR3 DNA follows: TGTGCCTGGGACAGGGGATCTAGGGGCTACACCTTC.